The 32 T cell receptor beta chains presented below share a single source sample, sequenced in a study of OX40 agonist ivuxolimab in advanced cancers. Data came from immunoSEQ multiplex PCR; TCRdb stores just in-frame clones and leaves some out. The data contain around 80,000 clones, around nine tenths of them seen just once; the ten biggest clones take up approximately 0.3%. The source was CD4+ or CD8+ T cells sorted from blood, collected in a trial of the OX40 agonist ivuxolimab. The receptor set was obtained from an adult with an advanced solid tumor such as melanoma, head and neck, liver or kidney cancer.

CDR3: CAWSVGGGAPYEQYF. CDR3 DNA sequence: TGTGCCTGGAGTGTTGGAGGGGGCGCCCCCTACGAGCAGTACTTC. V and J are TRBV30 and TRBJ2-7, with D possibly being TRBD1 (7 bases). Trimming removed 0 bases at V and 2 bases at J, with 14 bases between. CDR3 length equals 15 residues. Germline loops: CDR1 GTSNPN, CDR2 SVGIG (reference sequence).

The table lists this clone with a few counts. This rearrangement joins TRBV6-1 to TRBJ1-1, with D hard to call. CDR3 length: 13 residues. The germline gives CDR1 MNHNS, CDR2 SASEGT. V lost 3 bases and J 6 bases, leaving 11 bases between the germline ends. CDR3 DNA sequence: TGTGCCAGCAGTGATGTGGCAGTTCCTGAAGCTTTCTTT. This gives the protein CASSDVAVPEAFF.

The rearrangement links TRBV6-5 to TRBJ1-1; the D is unclear. From germline, CDR1 is MNHEY and CDR2 SVGAGI. This CDR3 contains 14 residues. V dropped 8 bases and J dropped 1 base, with 14 bases sitting between them. The CDR3: CASLGPGSNTEAFF. The CDR3 DNA sequence: TGTGCCAGCCTTGGGCCGGGTTCGAACACTGAAGCTTTCTTT.

The gene calls are TRBV15 and TRBJ2-4; the D gene is possibly TRBD2 (5 bases). V lost 6 bases and J lost 3, with 15 bases in between. Germline CDR1 and CDR2: LNHNV and YYDKDF (reference sequence). The CDR3 is 15 residues long. In DNA form, the CDR3 reads TGTGCCACCAGTCCGGGGTCAGGCGGCAAAAACATTCAGTACTTC. Its protein is CATSPGSGGKNIQYF.

The V gene is TRBV2, the J gene TRBJ2-3; D assignment may be TRBD1 or TRBD2 (6 bases each). V lost 7 bases to trimming and J lost 0 bases, with 23 bases between them. Germline values: CDR1 SNHLY, CDR2 FYNNEI. The CDR3 totals 18 residues. The CDR3 loop is CASTESWTRGASTDTQYF. CDR3 DNA sequence: TGTGCCAGCACGGAAAGTTGGACGAGGGGGGCTAGCACAGATACGCAGTATTTT. Together with reference TRBV2 and TRBJ2-3, the CDR3 gives the full variable domain: EPEVTQTPSHQVTQMGQEVILRCVPISNHLYFYWYRQILGQKVEFLVSFYNNEISEKSEIFDDQFSVERPDGSNFTLKIRSTKLEDSAMYFCASTESWTRGASTDTQYFGPGTRLTVL.

On this clone itself: Its ends do not fully match the called genes, so a read error is possible. The rearrangement uses TRBV6-1 and TRBJ1-5, with a possible D match to TRBD1 (6 bases). The CDR3 spans 15 residues. Germline V gene sequence: CDR1 MNHNS, CDR2 SASEGT. CDR3 in amino acids: CASREGQYSNQPQHF. CDR3 DNA sequence: TGTGCCAGCAGGGAAGGACAGTATAGCAATCAGCCCCAGCATTTT.

The J gene is TRBJ2-3, the V gene TRBV30, with D uncertain. The CDR3 extends over 14 amino acids. V shed 3 bases and J shed 2 bases, with 12 bases lying between them. Per germline, CDR1 GTSNPN and CDR2 SVGIG (reference sequence). CDR3 DNA sequence: TGTGCCTGGAGGCTGCCCATAGTCACAGATACGCAGTATTTT. Residues: CAWRLPIVTDTQYF.

The J gene is TRBJ2-7, the V gene TRBV28; D unclear. Germline V gene data show CDR1 as MDHEN and CDR2 as SYDVKM. V gave up 5 bases and J gave up 0 bases, with 11 bases separating them. The CDR3 covers 14 residues. The CDR3 nucleotides read TGTGCCAGCAGTGCACCTGGGCTCTCCTACGAGCAGTACGTC. This codes for CASSAPGLSYEQYV.

The chain carries TRBV9 and TRBJ1-4; D is possibly TRBD1 (5 bases). The germline V and J ends were trimmed by 3 bases and 8 bases, with 20 bases remaining between them. From germline, CDR1 is SGDLS and CDR2 YYNGEE. The CDR3 extends over 16 amino acids. CDR3 sequence reads: CASSAPGGRLGEKLFF. CDR3 nucleotide sequence: TGTGCCAGCAGCGCCCCCGGGGGAAGGCTAGGGGAAAAACTGTTTTTT.

The chain carries TRBV5-4 and TRBJ1-1, with TRBD1 identical over 8 bases. The CDR3 contains 13 residues. Germline V gene data show CDR1 as SGHNT and CDR2 as YYREEE (reference sequence). Trimming removed 7 bases from V and 4 bases from J; junction bases left unmatched: 6. CDR3 coding DNA: TGTGCCAGCGGCGGACAGGGTGCCACTGAAGCTTTCTTT. Translating gives CASGGQGATEAFF. Drawing the rest from reference TRBV5-4 and TRBJ1-1, the complete variable domain is ETGVTQSPTHLIKTRGQQVTLRCSSQSGHNTVSWYQQALGQGPQFIFQYYREEENGRGNFPPRFSGLQFPNYSSELNVNALELDDSALYLCASGGQGATEAFFGQGTRLTVV.

The rearrangement uses TRBV5-1 and TRBJ2-1, with 12 bases identical to TRBD2. This CDR3 has 14 amino acids. J was trimmed by 11 bases and V by 2 bases; bases with no gene match: 5. Per the germline V gene, CDR1 is SGHRS and CDR2 is YFSETQ. CDR3: CASSLLAGGGKQFF. In DNA form, the CDR3 reads TGCGCCAGCAGCTTACTAGCGGGAGGCGGTAAGCAGTTCTTC.

The rearrangement links TRBV4-1 to TRBJ1-1, with D unresolved. V shed 4 bases and J shed 1 base, with 19 bases lying between them. This CDR3 is built from 17 residues. CDR1 and CDR2 from the germline V gene are MGHRA and YSYEKL. CDR3 loop: CASSPLSGVEGNTEAFF. CDR3 coding DNA: TGCGCCAGCAGCCCCCTGTCTGGGGTCGAGGGGAACACTGAAGCTTTCTTT.

The rearrangement joins TRBV29-1 to TRBJ1-2; D unclear. The CDR3 consists of 12 residues. Germline V gene data show CDR1 as SQVTM and CDR2 as ANQGSEA. V was trimmed by 6 bases and J by 4 bases, leaving 12 bases between them. The CDR3 reads CSVVFVGYGYTF. The CDR3 nucleotides read TGCAGCGTCGTTTTCGTGGGCTATGGCTACACCTTC.

The V and J genes are TRBV13 and TRBJ1-1; D gene unclear. This CDR3 comprises 13 residues. CDR1 is PRHDT and CDR2 is FYEKMQ in the germline V gene (reference sequence). V dropped 2 bases and J dropped 9 bases, with 13 bases sitting between them. The CDR3 coding sequence is TGTGCCAGCAGCTTAAGATCTACAGAAAAAGCTTTCTTT. This gives the protein CASSLRSTEKAFF.

The V and J genes are TRBV5-1 and TRBJ1-1; unclear D gene. The CDR3 consists of 13 residues. Germline CDR1 SGHRS, CDR2 YFSETQ. V was trimmed by 1 base and J by 4 bases, leaving 8 bases between them. CDR3 residues: CASSLTTGTEAFF. Here the CDR3 DNA reads TGCGCCAGCAGCTTGACAACGGGCACTGAAGCTTTCTTT.

The chain has TRBV7-8 and TRBJ1-2; 7 positions match TRBD1. V shed 5 bases and J 2 bases; nucleotides not matched to a gene: 2. Germline loops: CDR1 SGHVS, CDR2 FQNEAQ. The length of the CDR3 is 13 residues. The CDR3 region has the DNA TGTGCCAGCAGCACGGGACAGAACTATGGCTACACCTTC. It translates to CASSTGQNYGYTF.

This chain connects TRBV27 to TRBJ1-3, with D possibly matching TRBD1 (5 bases). This CDR3 contains 14 residues. Trimming took off 2 bases at V and 4 bases at J, with 9 bases between the two ends. Germline V gives CDR1 MNHEY, CDR2 SMNVEV (reference sequence). The chain's CDR3 is CASSLQGAGNTIYF. The CDR3 nucleotides are TGTGCCAGCAGTTTACAGGGAGCCGGAAACACCATATATTTT.

The genes are TRBV5-1 and TRBJ2-3, with D possibly being TRBD2 (6 bases). Trimming stripped 2 bases from V and 6 bases from J, with 10 bases between. The CDR3 is 13 residues long. Per germline, CDR1 SGHRS and CDR2 YFSETQ. The CDR3: CASSFPGRDTQYF. In DNA, the CDR3 is TGCGCCAGCAGCTTTCCAGGGAGGGATACGCAGTATTTT.

This clone appeared a single time. The chain links TRBV5-4 to TRBJ2-5; the match to TRBD2 covers 7 bases. Germline V gene data show CDR1 as SGHNT and CDR2 as YYREEE (reference sequence). Losses at the gene ends were 4 bases for V and 7 bases for J; bases not matched to a gene: 10. This CDR3 contains 14 residues. CDR3 nucleotide sequence: TGTGCCAGCAGCCAGCGGGACGGTGCGGGGACCCAGTACTTC. This translates into CASSQRDGAGTQYF.

This clone turned up a few times. This CDR3 is CAWSDLGLAGQKTQYF. The CDR3 DNA reads TGTGCCTGGAGTGACCTCGGACTAGCGGGACAAAAGACCCAGTACTTC. The J gene is TRBJ2-5, the V gene TRBV30, with 12 nucleotides matching TRBD2. The CDR3 sequence is 16 residues long. CDR1 is GTSNPN and CDR2 is SVGIG in the germline V gene (reference sequence). V lost 1 base to trimming and J lost 6 bases; unmatched junction nucleotides: 9.

This chain uses TRBV27 with TRBJ2-7; the match to TRBD1 covers 8 bases. CDR1 is MNHEY, CDR2 SMNVEV, per germline (reference sequence). With 7 bases clipped from V and 1 base from J, the junction kept 9 bases outside the gene matches. The CDR3 is 15 residues long. Written as DNA, the CDR3 is TGTGCCAGCACCGAGAGACGGACAGGGTCCTACGAGCAGTACTTC. Amino acid sequence: CASTERRTGSYEQYF.

The count of this clone is one. The chain combines TRBV11-3 with TRBJ2-2; D unresolved. Germline CDR1 is SGHNT and CDR2 is YENEEA. Trimming took 1 base from V and 3 from J, leaving 9 bases between them. There are 15 residues in the CDR3. This CDR3 is CASSLGLQHTGELFF. The CDR3 DNA is TGTGCCAGCAGCTTAGGGCTCCAGCACACCGGGGAGCTGTTTTTT.

The rearrangement links TRBV6-5 to TRBJ1-2; D is undetermined. CDR1 is MNHEY, CDR2 SVGAGI, per germline. This CDR3 contains 12 residues. Trimming left V 8 bases short and J 13 bases short, with 20 bases between. DNA of the CDR3: TGTGCCAGCGGCAGACCCGCAGGATCAAGCACCTTC. Its translation is CASGRPAGSSTF.

The chain joins TRBV25-1 to TRBJ1-3; a weak D match, TRBD1 (6 bases). Germline loops: CDR1 MGHDK, CDR2 SYGVNS. The CDR3 has 15 residues. V was pared by 3 bases and J by 2 bases, with 11 bases between. The chain's CDR3 is CASSDRGGTGNTIYF. CDR3 DNA: TGTGCCAGCAGTGATCGGGGGGGCACTGGAAACACCATATATTTT.

The chain has TRBV7-9 and TRBJ2-5; D is ambiguous. The V gene's germline CDR1 is SEHNR and CDR2 FQNEAQ (reference sequence). V was clipped by 5 bases and J by 2 bases, with 21 bases between them. The CDR3 sequence is 17 residues long. CDR3 in DNA: TGTGCCAGCAGCCCCTTCAGGCATGGCTTCACTCAAGAGACCCAGTACTTC. Translation: CASSPFRHGFTQETQYF.

The chain recombines TRBV7-3 with TRBJ2-5, with D tentatively TRBD2 (5 bases). The CDR3 has 16 amino acids. The V and J ends lost 2 bases and 2 bases respectively, with 15 bases between them. Germline V gives CDR1 SGHTA, CDR2 FQGTGA. For the CDR3, the DNA is TGTGCCAGCAGCTTAGGTAGTGCGGGTCCTCAAGAGACCCAGTACTTC. Its translation: CASSLGSAGPQETQYF.

V usage is TRBV9 and J usage is TRBJ1-1, with a weak D call TRBD1 (5 bases). There are 14 residues in the CDR3. The V end was cut by 4 bases, the J end by 0 bases, with 10 bases between. The germline V gene encodes CDR1 SGDLS and CDR2 YYNGEE. The CDR3 region is CASSKQVLNTEAFF. CDR3 bases: TGTGCCAGCAGCAAACAGGTACTGAACACTGAAGCTTTCTTT. Full variable domain (missing parts from reference TRBV9 and TRBJ1-1): DSGVTQTPKHLITATGQRVTLRCSPRSGDLSVYWYQQSLDQGLQFLIQYYNGEERAKGNILERFSAQQFPDLHSELNLSSLELGDSALYFCASSKQVLNTEAFFGQGTRLTVV.

This rearrangement joins TRBV18 to TRBJ1-5; D gene ambiguous. Looked up from germline, CDR1 is KGHSH and CDR2 is LQKENI. The CDR3 spans 13 residues. The V and J ends lost 6 bases and 1 base respectively, with 7 bases between them. CDR3 region: CASSRGSNQPQHF. In DNA form, the CDR3 reads TGTGCCAGCTCGCGAGGGAGCAATCAGCCCCAGCATTTT.

This clone has more than one count but fewer than ten. The V and J genes are TRBV28 and TRBJ1-2, with D possibly TRBD1 on 6 matching bases. Per germline, CDR1 MDHEN and CDR2 SYDVKM. The germline V and J ends were trimmed by 5 bases and 5 bases, with 15 bases remaining between them. The CDR3 loop spans 14 amino acids. This CDR3 is CASSPRGADYGYTF. CDR3 bases: TGTGCCAGCAGTCCTCGGGGGGCCGATTATGGCTACACCTTC.

The genes are TRBV6-1 and TRBJ1-6, with no clear D. The CDR3 has 12 amino acids. V dropped 6 bases and J dropped 7 bases, with 7 bases sitting between them. Germline V gene lookup returns CDR1 MNHNS and CDR2 SASEGT. The CDR3 DNA follows: TGTGCCAGCAGGGGTCCGAATTCACCCCTCCACTTT. Protein sequence: CASRGPNSPLHF.

As to this clone: The sample carries other DNA sequences with the same CDR3. The genes are TRBV5-1 and TRBJ2-5, with TRBD1 as a possible D gene (5 bases). This CDR3 has 14 amino acids. Per the germline V gene, CDR1 is SGHRS and CDR2 is YFSETQ. Trimming shortened V by 0 bases and J by 1 base, and 7 bases separated the two germline ends. The CDR3 is CASSLGGGQETQYF. The CDR3 DNA sequence: TGCGCCAGCAGCTTGGGGGGCGGCCAAGAGACCCAGTACTTC.

About this clone: The same CDR3 can be traced to other DNA sequences in this sample. V gene TRBV28 combines with J gene TRBJ1-5; the match to TRBD1 covers 9 bases. The ends lost 5 bases at V and 4 bases at J; junction bases unmatched: 3. Germline values: CDR1 MDHEN, CDR2 SYDVKM. The CDR3 length is 14 residues. CDR3 loop: CASSDRGLNQPQHF. The CDR3, as DNA: TGTGCCAGCAGTGACAGGGGGTTAAATCAGCCCCAGCATTTT.